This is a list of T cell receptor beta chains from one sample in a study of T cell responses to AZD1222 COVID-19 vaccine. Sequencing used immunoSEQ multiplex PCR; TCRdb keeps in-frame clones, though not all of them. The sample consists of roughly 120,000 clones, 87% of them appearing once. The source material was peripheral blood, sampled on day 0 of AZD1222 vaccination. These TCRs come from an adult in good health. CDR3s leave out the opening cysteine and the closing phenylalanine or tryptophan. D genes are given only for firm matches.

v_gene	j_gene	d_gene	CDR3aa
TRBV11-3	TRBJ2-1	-	ASSTGTSREQF
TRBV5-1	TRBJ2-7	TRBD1	ASSLRAPIRDRAYEQY
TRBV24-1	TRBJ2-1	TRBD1	ATSEGGQAFSYNEQF
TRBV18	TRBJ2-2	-	ASSPTRVDVGGELF
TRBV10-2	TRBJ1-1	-	ASSESWGHPNTEAF
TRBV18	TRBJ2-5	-	ASSPPNRGGETQY
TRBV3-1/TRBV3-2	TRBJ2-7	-	ASSQEGRGRSSSYEQY
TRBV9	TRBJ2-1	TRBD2	ASSVGVAGADNEQF
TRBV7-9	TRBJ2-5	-	ASSLLGEQETQY
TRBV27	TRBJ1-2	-	ASSHLDHTHGYT
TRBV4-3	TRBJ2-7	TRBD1	ASSQDWTGLPYEQY
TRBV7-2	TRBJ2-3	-	ASSLRWGSYTDTQY
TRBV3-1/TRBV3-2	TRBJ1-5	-	ASSQERGALGQPQH
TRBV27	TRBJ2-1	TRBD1	ASSSGTGLIYNEQF
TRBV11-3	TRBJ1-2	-	ASSRGGYGYT
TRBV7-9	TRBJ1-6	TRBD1	ASSPGQGEWNSPLH
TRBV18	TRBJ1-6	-	ASSTSNSPLH
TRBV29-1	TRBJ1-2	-	SVEDLGSYGYT
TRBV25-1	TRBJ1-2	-	ASSAPRHGYT
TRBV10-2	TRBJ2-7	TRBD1	ASSAGQGANEQY
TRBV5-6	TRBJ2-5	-	ASSLTETQY
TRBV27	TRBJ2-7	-	ASSYQGGPAREQY
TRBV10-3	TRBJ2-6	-	AISQTPSSGANVLT
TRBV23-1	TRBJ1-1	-	ASRVGRVSAF
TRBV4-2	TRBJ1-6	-	ASSQQQSSYNSPLH